The 2 T cell receptor beta chains reported below all come from one sample, sequenced in a study of CD8 T cells in Susac syndrome. Reverse transcription of roughly 0.45 to 1 ug RNA was performed with random hexamers. TCRdb analysed the immunoSEQ multiplex PCR reads with MiXCR anew, one entry per CDR3 protein. The sample lists 250,000 to 350,000 distinct CDR3 sequences, about 91% occurring once. The sequenced sample was CD4+ T cells from PBMCs. These receptors came from a human donor with multiple sclerosis.

A few counts support this clonotype. The chain couples TRBV27 to TRBJ1-1, with D uncertain. The CDR3 covers 14 residues. The germline V gene has CDR1 MNHEY and CDR2 SMNVEV (reference sequence). V lost 2 bases, J lost 0 bases, and 7 bases lay in between. The CDR3 nucleotides read TGTGCCAGCAGTTTAACCGCCTTGAACACTGAAGCTTTCTTT. Protein: CASSLTALNTEAFF.

This clonotype was seen a few times. The chain uses TRBV30 and TRBJ2-5, with D possibly TRBD1 on 6 matching bases. From germline, CDR1 is GTSNPN and CDR2 SVGIG (reference sequence). The CDR3 length is 14 residues. The germline V and J ends were trimmed by 5 bases and 1 base, with 14 bases remaining between them. The CDR3 bases are TGTGCCTGGCGAAAGCGAGGGGGCCAAGAGACCCAGTACTTC. Translating gives CAWRKRGGQETQYF.